One and the same sample provided the 28 T cell receptor beta chains below, sequenced in a study of cytomegalovirus exposure and HLA in healthy donors. Primers included in the PCR were 60 Vbeta and 13 Jbeta primers. The protocol was immunoSEQ multiplex PCR, while the TCRdb copy is restricted to in-frame clones and leaves out a portion. The sample carries around 200,000 clones, roughly 80% recorded once. Sequenced: PBMCs. These receptors were taken from a woman aged 45-65 years in good health and CMV-seropositive.

The chain recombines TRBV7-9 with TRBJ2-3; 7 positions match TRBD1. The CDR3 has 16 amino acids. V gave up 3 bases and J gave up 1 base; unmatched junction bases: 7. Germline CDR1 and CDR2: SEHNR and FQNEAQ (reference sequence). The CDR3 region has the DNA TGTGCCAGCAGCTTTTCCTCGACAGGGCGCACAGATACGCAGTATTTT. This encodes CASSFSSTGRTDTQYF.

The V gene is TRBV27, the J gene TRBJ2-5; a possible D gene is TRBD1 (5 bases). CDR1 and CDR2 (germline): MNHEY, SMNVEV (reference sequence). V lost 0 bases to trimming and J lost 5 bases, with 10 bases between them. CDR3 size: 14 residues. The CDR3 here is CASSLSGLVETQYF. The CDR3 nucleotides are TGTGCCAGCAGTTTATCGGGGCTAGTCGAGACCCAGTACTTC.

The chain employs TRBV30 and TRBJ2-6, with D uncertain. The germline CDR1 and CDR2 sequences are GTSNPN and SVGIG (reference sequence). The CDR3 is made up of 16 amino acids. Trimming pared 4 bases from V and 0 bases from J, leaving 13 bases between. The CDR3 loop reads CAWKPGPYSGANVLTF. The CDR3 DNA reads as TGTGCCTGGAAGCCAGGTCCCTACTCTGGGGCCAACGTCCTGACTTTC. The complete variable domain, with remaining parts taken from reference TRBV30 and TRBJ2-6, reads SQTIHQWPATLVQPVGSPLSLECTVEGTSNPNLYWYRQAAGRGLQLLFYSVGIGQISSEVPQNLSASRPQDRQFILSSKKLLLSDSGFYLCAWKPGPYSGANVLTFGAGSRLTVL.

The chain employs TRBV20-1 and TRBJ2-1, with 7 bases identical to TRBD2. Germline CDR1 and CDR2: DFQATT and SNEGSKA (reference sequence). The J segment lost 9 bases and the V segment lost 6 bases, leaving 5 bases of the junction unmatched. This CDR3 is built from 11 residues. The CDR3 sequence: CSANGEGEQFF. The CDR3 DNA sequence: TGCAGTGCCAATGGGGAGGGTGAGCAGTTCTTC.

Turning to this clone: Distinct nucleotide sequences in the sample also encode this CDR3. V and J are TRBV5-1 and TRBJ2-1, with 11 bases matching TRBD2. The CDR3 spans 16 residues. The V gene end was trimmed by 4 bases and the J gene end by 7 bases; junction bases not matched to a gene: 10. Germline assignment: CDR1 SGHRS and CDR2 YFSETQ. The CDR3 DNA reads TGCGCCAGCAGCCCACCAAGACTAGCGGGGCCTAATGAGCAGTTCTTC. Protein: CASSPPRLAGPNEQFF.

The chain carries TRBV29-1 and TRBJ2-2, with 10 bases fitting TRBD2. Trimming removed 1 base from V and 7 bases from J; junction bases left unmatched: 12. CDR1 SQVTM and CDR2 ANQGSEA come from the germline V gene. The CDR3 covers 17 residues. The CDR3 is CSVEVPLAGKLGGELFF. In DNA, the CDR3 is TGCAGCGTTGAAGTTCCACTAGCGGGGAAACTTGGCGGGGAGCTGTTTTTT.

The chain links TRBV4-1 to TRBJ2-1; 10 bases line up with TRBD2. V trimming: 0 bases; J trimming: 13 bases; junction bases outside the gene matches: 6. The CDR3 consists of 14 residues. The germline CDR1 and CDR2 sequences are MGHRA and YSYEKL. The CDR3 here is CASSQDRLAGAQFF. The CDR3 DNA reads TGCGCCAGCAGCCAAGATAGGCTAGCGGGGGCCCAGTTCTTC.

Notes on this clone: This specimen includes other DNA sequences encoding the same CDR3. The V call is TRBV5-1, the J call TRBJ1-5; maybe TRBD1 (6 bases). CDR3 length: 15 amino acids. V dropped 2 bases and J dropped 4 bases, with 13 bases sitting between them. Germline V gene sequence: CDR1 SGHRS, CDR2 YFSETQ. This CDR3 is CASSLTTGGNQPQHF. The CDR3 DNA follows: TGCGCCAGCAGCTTAACGACAGGCGGGAATCAGCCCCAGCATTTT.

The rearrangement joins TRBV7-2 to TRBJ2-7; 9 bases match TRBD2. CDR1 SGHTA and CDR2 FQGNSA come from the germline V gene. Trimming cost V 5 bases and J 2 bases; bases outside gene matches: 7. The CDR3 contains 15 residues. The DNA of the CDR3 is TGTGCCAGCAGCCCTTGGACTAGCGTAACCTACGAGCAGTACTTC. This encodes CASSPWTSVTYEQYF. The full variable domain, completed using reference TRBV7-2 and TRBJ2-7, is GAGVSQSPSNKVTEKGKDVELRCDPISGHTALYWYRQSLGQGLEFLIYFQGNSAPDKSGLPSDRFSAERTGGSVSTLTIQRTQQEDSAVYLCASSPWTSVTYEQYFGPGTRLTVT.

The CDR3 spells CASSWGPQGEQYF. The CDR3 DNA is TGCGCCAGCAGCTGGGGGCCTCAAGGGGAGCAGTACTTC. The chain recombines TRBV5-1 with TRBJ2-7; tentative D call: TRBD1 (6 bases). CDR1 is SGHRS and CDR2 is YFSETQ in the germline V gene. The V end was cut by 3 bases, the J end by 7 bases, with 14 bases between. The CDR3 contains 13 residues.

The chain couples TRBV27 to TRBJ1-2; possible D gene TRBD1, 6 bases. From germline, CDR1 is MNHEY and CDR2 SMNVEV (reference sequence). V lost 4 bases to trimming and J lost 6 bases, with 15 bases between them. The CDR3 is 14 amino acids. CDR3 amino acids: CASSYYPGADGYTF. In DNA form, the CDR3 reads TGTGCCAGCAGTTATTATCCAGGGGCAGATGGCTACACCTTC.

V usage is TRBV7-2 and J usage is TRBJ2-7, with TRBD2 as a possible D gene (6 bases). Trimming stripped 1 base from V and 0 bases from J, with 16 bases between. The CDR3 is 17 amino acids. Germline V gene data show CDR1 as SGHTA and CDR2 as FQGNSA. The CDR3 DNA is TGTGCCAGCAGCTTAGGGGCCACGGGACTGATCTCCTACGAGCAGTACTTC. Translating it yields CASSLGATGLISYEQYF.

This chain connects TRBV18 to TRBJ2-1; 9 bases match TRBD1. Looked up from germline, CDR1 is KGHSH and CDR2 is LQKENI. The ends lost 1 base at V and 0 bases at J; junction bases unmatched: 1. CDR3 length: 16 residues. CDR3 protein: CASSPLTGGSYNEQFF. In nucleotides, the CDR3 is TGTGCCAGCTCACCACTGACAGGGGGCTCCTACAATGAGCAGTTCTTC.

V gene TRBV30 combines with J gene TRBJ2-2; a possible D gene is TRBD2 (8 bases). Trimming left V 6 bases short and J 6 bases short, with 20 bases between. CDR1 GTSNPN and CDR2 SVGIG come from the germline V gene (reference sequence). The CDR3 loop spans 15 amino acids. CDR3 nucleotides: TGTGCCTGCCCGGGAGGGGGCCCTTTCCCCGGGGAGCTGTTTTTT. This gives the protein CACPGGGPFPGELFF.

The genes are TRBV13 and TRBJ2-7; D may be TRBD1 (5 bases). Germline-derived CDR1 and CDR2 are PRHDT and FYEKMQ (reference sequence). The CDR3 extends over 17 amino acids. V was pared by 5 bases and J by 5 bases, with 25 bases between. CDR3 nucleotide sequence: TGTGCCAGCAGCCTCCGCCGGCCGTACCAGGGCCTCCACGAGCAGTACTTC. The encoded protein is CASSLRRPYQGLHEQYF.

The rearrangement links TRBV28 to TRBJ2-5, with D possibly matching TRBD2 (5 bases). Per germline, CDR1 MDHEN and CDR2 SYDVKM. The CDR3 is made up of 17 amino acids. V was trimmed by 5 bases and J by 2 bases, leaving 21 bases between them. The CDR3 loop is CASSPLTPDGKQETQYF. CDR3 coding DNA: TGTGCCAGCAGTCCCCTGACGCCCGACGGGAAACAAGAGACCCAGTACTTC.

J is TRBJ2-5 and V is TRBV29-1; 12 bases align to TRBD2. CDR3 length: 14 residues. V gave up 3 bases and J gave up 9 bases; unmatched junction bases: 8. Germline lookup yields CDR1 SQVTM and CDR2 ANQGSEA. The CDR3, as DNA: TGCAGCGTTGAGACTAGCGGGGGCTCAGGGGCCCAGTACTTC. Translation gives CSVETSGGSGAQYF.

This chain links TRBV6-5 with TRBJ1-3, with 9 bases lining up with TRBD1. CDR1 MNHEY and CDR2 SVGAGI come from the germline V gene. The CDR3 consists of 16 residues. Trimming removed 4 bases from V and 0 bases from J; junction bases left unmatched: 4. CDR3 sequence reads: CASSFGQGRSGNTIYF. CDR3 DNA: TGTGCCAGCAGTTTCGGACAGGGGCGCTCTGGAAACACCATATATTTT.

The chain carries TRBV2 and TRBJ1-3; D possibly corresponds to TRBD1 (5 bases). CDR3 length: 16 residues. Trimming shortened V by 5 bases and J by 0 bases, and 14 bases separated the two germline ends. Germline-derived CDR1 and CDR2 are SNHLY and FYNNEI. Here the CDR3 reads CASSLEGRSSGNTIYF. The CDR3 bases are TGTGCCAGCAGTCTGGAGGGACGGAGCTCTGGAAACACCATATATTTT.

V gene TRBV7-2 combines with J gene TRBJ2-3, with 11 bases fitting TRBD2. This CDR3 has 16 amino acids. Per the germline V gene, CDR1 is SGHTA and CDR2 is FQGNSA. Germline trimming cut 3 bases from V and 6 bases from J; bases unmatched to any gene: 8. CDR3 region: CASSLPLAGGLDTQYF. The DNA for the CDR3 is TGTGCCAGCAGCTTGCCTCTAGCGGGGGGCCTGGATACGCAGTATTTT.

V usage is TRBV25-1 and J usage is TRBJ2-2, with 10 bases lining up with TRBD1. Trimming took 5 bases from V and 3 from J; bases not matched to a gene: 9. The germline gives CDR1 MGHDK, CDR2 SYGVNS. The CDR3 length is 17 residues. This chain's CDR3 is CASSSPPGQGHTGELFF. The CDR3, as DNA: TGTGCCAGCAGTTCCCCTCCGGGACAGGGGCACACCGGGGAGCTGTTTTTT.

To note about this clone: The junction and the germline gene differ at one end; a read error may be behind it. The chain joins TRBV7-7 to TRBJ2-5; 8 nucleotides align to TRBD2. The germline CDR1 and CDR2 sequences are SSHAT and FNYEAQ (reference sequence). The CDR3 is 14 amino acids. CDR3 in amino acids: CASSLGLEARTQYF. CDR3 nucleotides: TGTGCTAGCAGCCTGGGACTAGAGGCCAGGACCCAGTACTTC.

This chain links TRBV7-9 with TRBJ2-4; 9 bases align to TRBD2. Germline loops: CDR1 SEHNR, CDR2 FQNEAQ (reference sequence). J was trimmed by 7 bases and V by 0 bases; bases with no gene match: 1. This CDR3 region has 14 residues. As DNA, the CDR3 is TGTGCCAGCAGCTTAGCGCGGGAGGGGAACATTCAGTACTTC. As protein: CASSLAREGNIQYF.

The chain joins TRBV28 to TRBJ2-2, with D possibly being TRBD1 (6 bases). V lost 5 bases to trimming and J lost 4 bases, with 14 bases between them. Germline values: CDR1 MDHEN, CDR2 SYDVKM. The CDR3 has 15 amino acids. The CDR3 loop is CASSPPGHSTGELFF. CDR3 nucleotide sequence: TGTGCCAGCAGTCCCCCGGGACACTCCACCGGGGAGCTGTTTTTT.

This chain connects TRBV9 to TRBJ1-2; tentative D call: TRBD1 (6 bases). Trimming shortened V by 0 bases and J by 8 bases, and 14 bases separated the two germline ends. The CDR3 spans 14 residues. The germline V gene encodes CDR1 SGDLS and CDR2 YYNGEE. The CDR3 reads CASSVAVQGTGYTF. The CDR3 DNA follows: TGTGCCAGCAGCGTAGCGGTTCAGGGGACGGGCTACACCTTC.

As for this clone: One junction end does not reproduce the germline sequence, and a read error may be involved. V and J are TRBV6-5 and TRBJ1-2; no clear D gene. Per germline, CDR1 MNHEY and CDR2 SVGAGI. CDR3 length: 13 amino acids. The CDR3 here is CAISERGNYGYTF. As DNA, the CDR3 is TGTGCCATCAGTGAACGGGGAAACTATGGCTACACCTTC.

This sequence joins TRBV7-5 and TRBJ1-2; no DNA check was done on the table's D call, TRBD1. TRBV7-5 is marked as a pseudogene. The CDR3 loop spans 12 amino acids. The CDR3 bases are TGTGCCAGAAGCCCTACAGGGAATGGCTACACCTTC. This gives the protein CARSPTGNGYTF.

This chain links TRBV4-2 with TRBJ1-2; D unresolved. V was cut by 4 bases and J by 7 bases, with 16 bases left in between. The germline gives CDR1 LGHNA, CDR2 YNFKEQ. This CDR3 has 14 amino acids. The CDR3 here is CASSLPTGSGGYTF. CDR3 coding DNA: TGTGCCAGCAGCCTCCCGACGGGGTCGGGTGGCTACACCTTC.